A single sample is the source of the 7 T cell receptor beta chains below, sequenced in a study of T-cell memory formation after mild COVID-19. TCRdb used MiXCR to reprocess the 5' RACE reads, holding one entry per CDR3 protein. The sample carries hundreds of thousands of distinct CDR3 sequences, more than 15% recorded once. Sequencing used PBMCs or a T cell subset sorted from them (not recorded which). These receptors were obtained from an adult woman who had mild COVID-19 (a few samples of this study predate the infection). Cell type and time point are not known.

This sequence joins TRBV29-1 and TRBJ1-6; D possibly corresponds to TRBD1 (5 bases). V lost 5 bases and J lost 8, with 13 bases in between. CDR1 and CDR2 from the germline V gene are SQVTM and ANQGSEA. The CDR3 loop spans 13 amino acids. Written as DNA, the CDR3 is TGCAGCGTTCGGCTCCCGGGGGATTCACCCCTCCACTTT. Translation gives CSVRLPGDSPLHF.

This clonotype was counted at least ten times. The genes are TRBV7-3 and TRBJ2-3; tentative D call: TRBD1 (6 bases). The V end was cut by 0 bases, the J end by 5 bases, with 15 bases between. The CDR3 is 16 residues long. The germline CDR1 and CDR2 sequences are SGHTA and FQGTGA. This CDR3 is CASSLTSGRGRDTQYF. The CDR3 bases are TGTGCCAGCAGCTTAACGTCCGGCAGGGGACGAGATACGCAGTATTTT. Together with reference TRBV7-3 and TRBJ2-3, the CDR3 gives the full variable domain: GAGVSQTPSNKVTEKGKYVELRCDPISGHTALYWYRQSLGQGPEFLIYFQGTGAADDSGLPNDRFFAVRPEGSVSTLKIQRTERGDSAVYLCASSLTSGRGRDTQYFGPGTRLTVL.

This clonotype was observed a handful of times. This sequence joins TRBV5-4 and TRBJ2-7; 12 nucleotides line up with TRBD1. V trimming: 4 bases; J trimming: 6 bases; junction bases outside the gene matches: 8. CDR1 is SGHNT, CDR2 YYREEE, per germline (reference sequence). There are 15 residues in the CDR3. The CDR3 loop reads CASSVPGTGGSEQYF. The CDR3 DNA reads TGTGCCAGCAGCGTACCCGGGACAGGGGGCTCCGAGCAGTACTTC.

This sequence joins TRBV4-1 and TRBJ2-5; D is perhaps TRBD1 or TRBD2 (6 bases each). CDR3 size: 15 residues. Germline V gene data show CDR1 as MGHRA and CDR2 as YSYEKL. V lost 1 base and J 1 base, leaving 10 bases between the germline ends. In DNA, the CDR3 is TGCGCCAGCAGCCAAGTTGGAGGGGGCCAAGAGACCCAGTACTTC. Translation gives CASSQVGGGQETQYF.

The chain recombines TRBV20-1 with TRBJ2-3; D is unresolved. The CDR3 is made up of 11 amino acids. The germline V and J ends were trimmed by 5 bases and 6 bases, with 9 bases remaining between them. Germline V CDR1 and CDR2: DFQATT, SNEGSKA (reference sequence). The CDR3 region is CSALRQDTQYF. For the CDR3, the DNA is TGCAGTGCTCTCAGGCAGGATACGCAGTATTTT.

In this sample, this clonotype turned up a few times. This rearrangement joins TRBV15 to TRBJ2-2; either TRBD1 or TRBD2 may fit D (5 bases each). The length of the CDR3 is 16 residues. Germline V CDR1 and CDR2: LNHNV, YYDKDF (reference sequence). The V and J ends lost 3 bases and 4 bases respectively, with 15 bases between them. CDR3 bases: TGTGCCACCAGCAGGGGGACCGGGCCCCGCACCGGGGAGCTGTTTTTT. This encodes CATSRGTGPRTGELFF.

The chain couples TRBV5-1 to TRBJ1-2; tentative D call: TRBD1 (6 bases). This CDR3 contains 16 residues. The V and J ends lost 4 bases and 0 bases respectively, with 16 bases between them. Germline V lookup: CDR1 SGHRS, CDR2 YFSETQ. CDR3 in amino acids: CASSPLGTNANYGYTF. The CDR3 DNA is TGCGCCAGCAGCCCGTTGGGGACAAATGCTAACTATGGCTACACCTTC.